The 24 T cell receptor beta chains below all came from one sample that was sequenced in a study of blood T cells in healthy people across ages. A second 7 to 11 cycle PCR used barcoded and J-beta primers. TCRdb analysed the 5' RACE reads with MiXCR anew, one entry per CDR3 protein. The repertoire holds 1.4 million to 1.5 million distinct CDR3 sequences, with approximately 38% as singletons. The sequenced material came from blood. These receptors all stem from a woman younger than 35 in good health.

The chain combines TRBV20-1 with TRBJ1-2, with a tentative D call TRBD1 (6 bases). The V gene lost 0 bases and the J gene lost 6 bases, with 20 bases spanning the gap. Germline CDR1 and CDR2: DFQATT and SNEGSKA (reference sequence). The CDR3 has 16 residues. The CDR3 spells CSARDLKLGANDGYTF. CDR3 sequence (DNA): TGCAGTGCTAGAGATCTTAAGTTGGGGGCGAATGATGGCTACACCTTC.

This chain uses TRBV29-1 with TRBJ2-3; the match to TRBD1 covers 7 bases. The CDR3 consists of 19 residues. J was trimmed by 1 base and V by 8 bases; bases with no gene match: 24. CDR1 is SQVTM and CDR2 is ANQGSEA in the germline V gene. CDR3: CSTSSERGGYSRRTDTQYF. CDR3 nucleotides: TGCAGCACGTCGTCGGAAAGAGGGGGCTACTCACGACGCACAGATACGCAGTATTTT.

The J gene is TRBJ2-1, the V gene TRBV29-1; D call uncertain. V lost 4 bases and J 4 bases, leaving 11 bases between the germline ends. Looked up from germline, CDR1 is SQVTM and CDR2 is ANQGSEA. The CDR3 runs 13 residues. The CDR3 DNA follows: TGCAGCGTTGGGCAGGTTATTTACAATGAGCAGTTCTTC. Its protein is CSVGQVIYNEQFF.

The rearrangement uses TRBV7-2 and TRBJ2-2, with a weak D call TRBD2 (6 bases). The CDR3 has 16 residues. The germline CDR1 and CDR2 sequences are SGHTA and FQGNSA. V dropped 2 bases and J dropped 1 base, with 11 bases sitting between them. CDR3 sequence (DNA): TGTGCCAGCAGCTTACGGGCGGGGCGGAACACCGGGGAGCTGTTTTTT. As protein: CASSLRAGRNTGELFF.

This rearrangement joins TRBV20-1 to TRBJ2-7; D tentatively fits TRBD1 or TRBD2 (5 bases each). Germline-derived CDR1 and CDR2 are DFQATT and SNEGSKA (reference sequence). The CDR3 is 13 residues long. V was pared by 3 bases and J by 0 bases, with 9 bases between. Here the CDR3 DNA reads TGCAGTGCTAGCGAGGGGCCCTCCTACGAGCAGTACTTC. Its protein is CSASEGPSYEQYF.

V usage is TRBV10-1 and J usage is TRBJ2-1, with 10 bases aligning to TRBD2. CDR1 is WNHNN, CDR2 SYGVQD, per germline (reference sequence). The CDR3 contains 16 residues. V was pared by 1 base and J by 3 bases, with 3 bases of the junction left unmatched. The CDR3 reads CASSELRTSGYNEQFF. The CDR3 DNA reads TGCGCCAGCAGTGAGTTAAGGACTAGCGGCTACAATGAGCAGTTCTTC.

V gene TRBV5-1 combines with J gene TRBJ2-5, with 7 bases identical to TRBD2. After removal of 3 bases from V and 2 bases from J, the junction contained 13 bases not matched to a gene. The CDR3 runs to 17 residues. Germline CDR1 reads SGHRS; CDR2 reads YFSETQ. CDR3 nucleotides: TGCGCCAGCAGCTCGAACCCCTGGGGAGGGACTCAAGAGACCCAGTACTTC. This encodes CASSSNPWGGTQETQYF.

A few counts support this clonotype. The V and J genes are TRBV15 and TRBJ1-4; D gene uncertain. In germline, CDR1 is LNHNV, CDR2 YYDKDF (reference sequence). This CDR3 is 15 amino acids long. The V end was cut by 8 bases, the J end by 0 bases, with 13 bases between. This CDR3 reads CATQTAPATNEKLFF. The CDR3, as DNA: TGTGCCACCCAAACCGCCCCCGCAACTAATGAAAAACTGTTTTTT.

CDR3 nucleotide sequence: TGTGCCAGCAGCCAAGTACCCGGACAGGGTATCTACGAGCAGTACTTC. Its translation: CASSQVPGQGIYEQYF. The chain is built from TRBV3-1 and TRBJ2-7, with 8 bases lining up with TRBD1. The CDR3 has 16 residues. V trimming: 1 base; J trimming: 3 bases; junction bases outside the gene matches: 8. Germline V gene lookup returns CDR1 LGHDT and CDR2 YNNKEL (reference sequence).

The chain is built from TRBV18 and TRBJ1-5, with unresolved D. The germline V gene encodes CDR1 KGHSH and CDR2 LQKENI. V shed 3 bases and J shed 3 bases, with 9 bases lying between them. There are 14 residues in the CDR3. DNA of the CDR3: TGTGCCAGCTCACCGTTGGACGACAATCAGCCCCAGCATTTT. Translation: CASSPLDDNQPQHF.

The chain is built from TRBV5-6 and TRBJ2-3; 7 bases line up with TRBD1. CDR1 SGHDT and CDR2 YYEEEE come from the germline V gene. The length of the CDR3 is 15 residues. Trimming at V came to 2 bases and at J to 5 bases, leaving 8 bases not matched to a gene. CDR3 in amino acids: CASSFVDRAKDTQYF. CDR3 nucleotides: TGTGCCAGCAGCTTTGTCGACAGGGCCAAAGATACGCAGTATTTT. Full variable domain (missing parts from reference TRBV5-6 and TRBJ2-3): DAGVTQSPTHLIKTRGQQVTLRCSPKSGHDTVSWYQQALGQGPQFIFQYYEEEERQRGNFPDRFSGHQFPNYSSELNVNALLLGDSALYLCASSFVDRAKDTQYFGPGTRLTVL.

This chain connects TRBV4-1 to TRBJ1-1; D is unclear. Trimming stripped 0 bases from V and 1 base from J, with 9 bases between. There are 15 residues in the CDR3. Germline V CDR1 and CDR2: MGHRA, YSYEKL. The CDR3 reads CASSQDWGANTEAFF. The CDR3 nucleotides are TGCGCCAGCAGCCAAGATTGGGGTGCGAACACTGAAGCTTTCTTT.

The V and J genes are TRBV10-3 and TRBJ2-4; D call uncertain. This CDR3 has 14 amino acids. The V gene's germline CDR1 is ENHRY and CDR2 SYGVKD. Trimming removed 3 bases from V and 13 bases from J, with 19 bases in between. The chain's CDR3 is CAISDGEFYNEQYF. The CDR3 bases are TGTGCCATCAGTGACGGAGAGTTCTACAATGAGCAGTACTTC.

The chain carries TRBV28 and TRBJ2-4; perhaps TRBD1 as D (5 bases). The CDR3 extends over 16 amino acids. Per germline, CDR1 MDHEN and CDR2 SYDVKM. Trimming took off 7 bases at V and 7 bases at J, with 23 bases between the two ends. CDR3 DNA sequence: TGTGCCAGCAATGGGTTGTTGGGTCAGGGTGGGAACATTCAGTACTTC. Amino acid sequence: CASNGLLGQGGNIQYF.

This chain links TRBV15 with TRBJ1-1, with a possible D match to TRBD1 (6 bases). This CDR3 is 16 amino acids long. V shed 1 base and J shed 5 bases, with 17 bases lying between them. Germline assignment: CDR1 LNHNV and CDR2 YYDKDF (reference sequence). CDR3 coding DNA: TGTGCCACCAGCAGAGTATTTACAGGGCTCCGGACTGAAGCTTTCTTT. Its translation is CATSRVFTGLRTEAFF.

V usage is TRBV27 and J usage is TRBJ1-1; D possibly corresponds to TRBD1 (5 bases). Germline assignment: CDR1 MNHEY and CDR2 SMNVEV (reference sequence). V lost 1 base, J lost 5 bases, and 11 bases lay in between. CDR3 length: 14 residues. CDR3 protein: CASSLLGTWTEAFF. Here the CDR3 DNA reads TGTGCCAGCAGTTTATTGGGGACGTGGACTGAAGCTTTCTTT.

V and J are TRBV10-2 and TRBJ2-5; D is perhaps TRBD2 (5 bases). The DNA end lines up better with TRBJ2-7; the J call may be wrong. Germline V gene data show CDR1 as WSHSY and CDR2 as SAAADI. The CDR3 has 16 amino acids. The CDR3 DNA is TGCGCCAGCAGTGAGTTCACCGGGAAAAAATCCTACGAGCAGTACTTC. Residues: CASSEFTGKKSYEQYF.

The CDR3 protein is CAVTRDTYNEQFF. The CDR3 DNA is TGTGCCGTAACCCGGGACACATACAATGAGCAGTTCTTC. The genes are TRBV6-5 and TRBJ2-1, with a possible D match to TRBD1 (6 bases). Germline V gene data show CDR1 as MNHEY and CDR2 as SVGAGI. V was trimmed by 11 bases and J by 4 bases, leaving 15 bases between them. The CDR3 loop spans 13 amino acids.

A few counts support this clonotype. The chain carries TRBV7-9 and TRBJ2-1; 12 bases are a match to TRBD2. Germline V gene data show CDR1 as SEHNR and CDR2 as FQNEAQ (reference sequence). J was trimmed by 8 bases and V by 5 bases; bases with no gene match: 7. The CDR3 sequence is 15 residues long. CDR3 nucleotide sequence: TGTGCCAGCAGCGTGACTAGCGGGAGAGGGGATGAGCAGTTCTTC. This sequence encodes CASSVTSGRGDEQFF.

The chain joins TRBV3-1 to TRBJ1-2, with 10 bases that match TRBD1. CDR3 length: 18 amino acids. CDR1 LGHDT and CDR2 YNNKEL come from the germline V gene (reference sequence). The junction had 14 bases not matched to a gene; V was cut back by 0 bases and J by 7 bases. The CDR3 spells CASSQEKLAPGTGVGYTF. The CDR3 region has the DNA TGTGCCAGCAGCCAAGAAAAATTAGCACCCGGGACAGGGGTTGGCTACACCTTC.

The rearrangement uses TRBV2 and TRBJ1-4, with a possible D match to TRBD1 (6 bases). The CDR3 is 14 residues long. Germline assignment: CDR1 SNHLY and CDR2 FYNNEI. V dropped 11 bases and J dropped 0 bases, with 13 bases sitting between them. The CDR3 region is CASCGGPTNEKLFF. In DNA form, the CDR3 reads TGTGCCTCCTGTGGGGGGCCAACTAATGAAAAACTGTTTTTT.

V is TRBV6-5 and J is TRBJ2-1, with 10 positions matching TRBD1. The CDR3 consists of 16 residues. Germline V gene sequence: CDR1 MNHEY, CDR2 SVGAGI. V lost 6 bases, J lost 3 bases, and 8 bases stayed unmatched. The CDR3, as DNA: TGTGCCAGCAGCACGACCGGGACAGGGGTCTACAATGAGCAGTTCTTC. Its translation: CASSTTGTGVYNEQFF.

V is TRBV2 and J is TRBJ2-3; D uncertain. Trimming pared 2 bases from V and 2 bases from J, leaving 11 bases between. The CDR3 is 15 amino acids. CDR1 is SNHLY, CDR2 FYNNEI, per germline. CDR3 coding DNA: TGTGCCAGCAGTGAACAGAGACAATTCACAGATACGCAGTATTTT. Protein product: CASSEQRQFTDTQYF.

This rearrangement joins TRBV4-2 to TRBJ2-3, with D possibly being TRBD2 (5 bases). V was clipped by 0 bases and J by 2 bases, with 9 bases between them. The CDR3 extends over 15 amino acids. Germline CDR1 LGHNA, CDR2 YNFKEQ. CDR3 sequence: CASSQDRGPTDTQYF. The CDR3 DNA follows: TGTGCCAGCAGCCAAGATCGAGGGCCCACAGATACGCAGTATTTT.